Following are 20 T cell receptor beta chains from one sample sequenced in a study of PD-1 blockade in classical Hodgkin lymphoma. Repertoires were generated with immunoSEQ multiplex PCR, while TCRdb's copy carries only in-frame clones and drops some. The sample has 60,000 or so clones, roughly 90% seen once. Every patient had relapsed following autologous stem cell transplantation, and cohorts differed in brentuximab vedotin exposure. Here the sequenced sample was peripheral blood mononuclear cells (PBMCs), taken at baseline. The receptors were gathered from a human donor with classical Hodgkin lymphoma.

This chain uses TRBV7-6 with TRBJ2-2; D call uncertain. The CDR3 consists of 15 residues. The V gene's germline CDR1 is SGHVS and CDR2 FNYEAQ. The V gene lost 1 base and the J gene lost 1 base, with 7 bases spanning the gap. The CDR3 DNA follows: TGTGCCAGCAGCTTAGAAACGAGGAACACCGGGGAGCTGTTTTTT. Translation: CASSLETRNTGELFF.

On this clone: The sample carries other DNA sequences with the same CDR3. CDR3 bases: TGTGCCAGCAGTTTCGGCAGGGACTACGAGCAGTACTTC. As protein: CASSFGRDYEQYF. The chain carries TRBV27 and TRBJ2-7; TRBD1 is a possible D gene (5 bases). The germline V and J ends were trimmed by 3 bases and 3 bases, with 9 bases remaining between them. This CDR3 contains 13 residues. The germline gives CDR1 MNHEY, CDR2 SMNVEV (reference sequence).

The V gene is TRBV4-1, the J gene TRBJ2-7; no firm D call. Trimming shortened V by 1 base and J by 0 bases, and 13 bases separated the two germline ends. Germline CDR1 MGHRA, CDR2 YSYEKL. This CDR3 has 16 residues. CDR3 coding DNA: TGCGCCAGCAGCCAAGTTAGTGGGGTTAGCTCCTACGAGCAGTACTTC. Encoded protein: CASSQVSGVSSYEQYF.

This chain joins TRBV27 and TRBJ2-1; 8 bases map to TRBD2. The CDR3 spans 16 residues. V shed 0 bases and J 1 base; nucleotides not matched to a gene: 2. The germline V gene has CDR1 MNHEY and CDR2 SMNVEV (reference sequence). The CDR3 spells CASSLSVAGSYNEQFF. CDR3 sequence (DNA): TGTGCCAGCAGTTTATCTGTAGCGGGATCCTACAATGAGCAGTTCTTC.

V and J are TRBV18 and TRBJ2-6, with TRBD1 matching over 10 bases. CDR1 and CDR2 (germline): KGHSH, LQKENI. With V trimmed by 2 bases and J by 3 bases, 7 bases remained unmatched. There are 18 residues in the CDR3. This CDR3 reads CASSPYVTGGIGANVLTF. Here the CDR3 DNA reads TGTGCCAGCTCACCATATGTGACAGGGGGCATTGGGGCCAACGTCCTGACTTTC.

The chain carries TRBV9 and TRBJ2-3, with 10 nucleotides matching TRBD2. The V and J ends lost 0 bases and 6 bases, in that order; junction bases with no gene match: 4. Germline CDR1 SGDLS, CDR2 YYNGEE. The CDR3 loop spans 15 amino acids. Here the CDR3 reads CASSVEAGGRDTQYF. For the CDR3, the DNA is TGTGCCAGCAGCGTAGAAGCGGGGGGGCGGGATACGCAGTATTTT.

The chain joins TRBV6-5 to TRBJ1-3, with D perhaps TRBD1 (6 bases). The V and J ends lost 6 bases and 2 bases respectively, with 11 bases between them. Germline loops: CDR1 MNHEY, CDR2 SVGAGI. The CDR3 runs to 14 residues. The CDR3 sequence: CASRTGLAGNTIYF. The CDR3 nucleotides are TGTGCCAGCAGAACAGGGCTAGCTGGAAACACCATATATTTT.

This clone is a singleton in its sample. The rearrangement joins TRBV4-1 to TRBJ2-2; D remains unclear. There are 13 residues in the CDR3. Per germline, CDR1 MGHRA and CDR2 YSYEKL. The germline V and J ends were trimmed by 0 bases and 4 bases, with 3 bases remaining between them. The CDR3 DNA reads TGCGCCAGCAGCCAAGAATCCACCGGGGAGCTGTTTTTT. This codes for CASSQESTGELFF.

The V and J genes are TRBV10-3 and TRBJ2-2; D not certain. V was cut by 4 bases and J by 6 bases, with 9 bases left in between. Germline lookup yields CDR1 ENHRY and CDR2 SYGVKD. The length of the CDR3 is 13 residues. The CDR3 here is CAISGKKPGELFF. As DNA, the CDR3 is TGTGCCATCAGTGGAAAGAAACCCGGGGAGCTGTTTTTT.

The chain employs TRBV10-3 and TRBJ2-1; 8 nucleotides match TRBD2. Per germline, CDR1 ENHRY and CDR2 SYGVKD. J lost 8 bases, V lost 6 bases, and 6 bases had no gene match. This CDR3 is 13 amino acids long. CDR3 in DNA: TGTGCCATCAGATCGGGACTAGGTCATGAGCAGTTCTTC. Translating gives CAIRSGLGHEQFF.

This clone was counted between two and nine times. V is TRBV29-1 and J is TRBJ2-1, with 11 nucleotides matching TRBD1. Unmatched junction bases numbered 8, after V lost 7 bases and J lost 9 bases. Germline V gene sequence: CDR1 SQVTM, CDR2 ANQGSEA. The length of the CDR3 is 13 residues. CDR3 residues: CSARDRGFSEQFF. CDR3 bases: TGCAGCGCCCGGGACAGGGGGTTTAGTGAGCAGTTCTTC.

The chain has TRBV6-1 and TRBJ2-7; TRBD1 matches 8 bases. The CDR3 runs 15 residues. Germline CDR1 and CDR2: MNHNS and SASEGT. Trimming removed 2 bases from V and 1 base from J; junction bases left unmatched: 4. The CDR3 reads CASSETDRVSYEQYF. CDR3 DNA sequence: TGTGCCAGCAGTGAAACGGACAGGGTATCCTACGAGCAGTACTTC.

This clone showed up just once. The chain carries TRBV27 and TRBJ2-7; 10 bases agree with TRBD2. Per the germline V gene, CDR1 is MNHEY and CDR2 is SMNVEV (reference sequence). The CDR3 length is 15 residues. The V and J ends lost 8 bases and 2 bases, in that order; junction bases with no gene match: 9. This CDR3 reads CASAPLAGVTYEQYF. For the CDR3, the DNA is TGTGCCAGCGCACCTCTAGCGGGAGTTACCTACGAGCAGTACTTC.

This clone occurred a few times. The V call is TRBV27, the J call TRBJ2-3; possibly TRBD2 for D (5 bases). The V gene's germline CDR1 is MNHEY and CDR2 SMNVEV (reference sequence). This CDR3 region has 14 residues. V gave up 2 bases and J gave up 4 bases, with 10 bases separating them. The CDR3 loop reads CASSLLATADTQYF. CDR3 coding DNA: TGTGCCAGCAGTTTACTAGCTACTGCAGATACGCAGTATTTT.

J is TRBJ2-7 and V is TRBV14; 8 positions agree with TRBD1. Germline CDR1 SGHDN, CDR2 FVKESK. V trimming: 3 bases; J trimming: 6 bases; junction bases outside the gene matches: 4. The CDR3 is 13 amino acids. The DNA for the CDR3 is TGTGCCAGCAGCCAGAGAGACAGGGGCGAGCAGTACTTC. This gives the protein CASSQRDRGEQYF.

The chain joins TRBV5-1 to TRBJ2-1; maybe TRBD1 (5 bases). The CDR3 contains 12 residues. Germline-derived CDR1 and CDR2 are SGHRS and YFSETQ. With 5 bases removed from V and 8 bases from J, the gap between germline ends came to 11 bases. The DNA of the CDR3 is TGCGCCAGCAGAAGGGGCACCGATGAGCAGTTCTTC. It translates to CASRRGTDEQFF.

This clone was detected only once. V is TRBV4-1 and J is TRBJ1-1; D not certain. The V and J ends lost 0 bases and 3 bases respectively, with 11 bases between them. CDR1 is MGHRA and CDR2 is YSYEKL in the germline V gene. The CDR3 spans 15 residues. CDR3 residues: CASSQDFAGHTEAFF. The CDR3 region has the DNA TGCGCCAGCAGCCAAGATTTCGCGGGTCACACTGAAGCTTTCTTT.

The genes are TRBV28 and TRBJ1-6, with D perhaps TRBD1 (6 bases). V shed 4 bases and J shed 10 bases, with 20 bases lying between them. In germline, CDR1 is MDHEN, CDR2 SYDVKM. The CDR3 has 16 amino acids. The CDR3 DNA is TGTGCCAGCAGTTGGGGGGCGGTTAAGGACGGATCACCCCTCCACTTT. This translates into CASSWGAVKDGSPLHF.

The chain uses TRBV9 and TRBJ2-3; D perhaps matches TRBD2 (6 bases). Trimming removed 1 base at V and 5 bases at J, with 11 bases between. Germline values: CDR1 SGDLS, CDR2 YYNGEE. The CDR3 has 14 residues. The CDR3 coding sequence is TGTGCCAGCAGCGTAATAGCGGAGGGAGATACGCAGTATTTT. This codes for CASSVIAEGDTQYF.

The rearrangement uses TRBV5-6 and TRBJ2-6, with D perhaps being TRBD1 or TRBD2 (5 bases each). The CDR3 extends over 14 amino acids. Trimming pared 3 bases from V and 2 bases from J, leaving 6 bases between. Germline V gene data show CDR1 as SGHDT and CDR2 as YYEEEE. CDR3 in amino acids: CASSWGPGANVLTF. CDR3 DNA: TGTGCCAGCAGCTGGGGACCTGGGGCCAACGTCCTGACTTTC. The complete variable domain, with remaining parts taken from reference TRBV5-6 and TRBJ2-6, reads DAGVTQSPTHLIKTRGQQVTLRCSPKSGHDTVSWYQQALGQGPQFIFQYYEEEERQRGNFPDRFSGHQFPNYSSELNVNALLLGDSALYLCASSWGPGANVLTFGAGSRLTVL.